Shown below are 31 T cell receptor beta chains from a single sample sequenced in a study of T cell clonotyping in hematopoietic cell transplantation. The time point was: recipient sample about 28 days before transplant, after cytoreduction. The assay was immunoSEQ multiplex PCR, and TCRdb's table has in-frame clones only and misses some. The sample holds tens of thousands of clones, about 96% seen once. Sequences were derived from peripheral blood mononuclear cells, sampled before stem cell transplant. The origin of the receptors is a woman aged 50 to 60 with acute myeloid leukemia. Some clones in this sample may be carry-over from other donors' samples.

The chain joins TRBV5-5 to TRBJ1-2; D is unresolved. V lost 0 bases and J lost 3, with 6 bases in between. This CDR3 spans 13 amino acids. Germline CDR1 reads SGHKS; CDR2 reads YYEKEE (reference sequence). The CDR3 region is CASSLELYYGYTF. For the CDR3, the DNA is TGTGCCAGCAGCTTGGAGTTGTACTATGGCTACACCTTC.

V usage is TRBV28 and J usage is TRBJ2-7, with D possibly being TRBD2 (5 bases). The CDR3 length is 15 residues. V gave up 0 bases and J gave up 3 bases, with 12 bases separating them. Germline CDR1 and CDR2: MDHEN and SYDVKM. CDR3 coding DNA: TGTGCCAGCAGTTTATGGGAGACGGGATTCTACGAGCAGTACTTC. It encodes CASSLWETGFYEQYF.

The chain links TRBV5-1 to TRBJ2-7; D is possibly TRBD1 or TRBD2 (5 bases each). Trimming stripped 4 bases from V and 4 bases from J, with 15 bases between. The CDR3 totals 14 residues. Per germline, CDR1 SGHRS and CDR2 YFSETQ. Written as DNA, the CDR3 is TGCGCCAGCAGCAACACACGGGACGGTTACGAGCAGTACTTC. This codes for CASSNTRDGYEQYF.

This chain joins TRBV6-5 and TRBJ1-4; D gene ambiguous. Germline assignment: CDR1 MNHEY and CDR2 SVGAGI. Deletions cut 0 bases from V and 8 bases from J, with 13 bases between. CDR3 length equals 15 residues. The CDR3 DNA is TGTGCCAGCAGTTACTCCTACAGTGTGGGCGAAAAACTGTTTTTT. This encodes CASSYSYSVGEKLFF.

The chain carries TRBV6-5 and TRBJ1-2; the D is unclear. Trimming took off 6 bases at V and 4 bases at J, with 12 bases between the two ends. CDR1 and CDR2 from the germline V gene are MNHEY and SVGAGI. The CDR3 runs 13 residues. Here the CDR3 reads CASRPDESYGYTF. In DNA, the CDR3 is TGTGCCAGCAGGCCCGACGAATCCTATGGCTACACCTTC.

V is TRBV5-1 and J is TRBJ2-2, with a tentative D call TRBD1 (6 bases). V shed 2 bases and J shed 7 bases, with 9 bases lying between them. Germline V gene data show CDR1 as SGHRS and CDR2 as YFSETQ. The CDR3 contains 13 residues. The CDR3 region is CASSLQGDGELFF. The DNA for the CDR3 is TGCGCCAGCAGCTTACAGGGTGACGGGGAGCTGTTTTTT. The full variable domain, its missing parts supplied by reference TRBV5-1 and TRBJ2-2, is KAGVTQTPRYLIKTRGQQVTLSCSPISGHRSVSWYQQTPGQGLQFLFEYFSETQRNKGNFPGRFSGRQFSNSRSEMNVSTLELGDSALYLCASSLQGDGELFFGEGSRLTVL.

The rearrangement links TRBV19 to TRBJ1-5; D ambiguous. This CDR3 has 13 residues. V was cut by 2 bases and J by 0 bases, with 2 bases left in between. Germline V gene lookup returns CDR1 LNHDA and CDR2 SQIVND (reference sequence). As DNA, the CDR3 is TGTGCCAGTAGTATATCTAGCAATCAGCCCCAGCATTTT. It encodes CASSISSNQPQHF.

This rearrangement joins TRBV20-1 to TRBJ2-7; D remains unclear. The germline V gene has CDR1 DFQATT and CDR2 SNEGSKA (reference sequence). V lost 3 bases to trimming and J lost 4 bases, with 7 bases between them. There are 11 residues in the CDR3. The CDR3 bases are TGCAGTGCTAGGTTTTCTTACGAGCAGTACTTC. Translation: CSARFSYEQYF.

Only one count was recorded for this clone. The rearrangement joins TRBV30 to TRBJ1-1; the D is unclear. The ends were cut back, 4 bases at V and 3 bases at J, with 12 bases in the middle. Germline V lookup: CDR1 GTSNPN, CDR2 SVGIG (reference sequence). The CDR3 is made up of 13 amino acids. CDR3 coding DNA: TGTGCCTGGAAGGAGGCCAGTCACACTGAAGCTTTCTTT. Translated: CAWKEASHTEAFF.

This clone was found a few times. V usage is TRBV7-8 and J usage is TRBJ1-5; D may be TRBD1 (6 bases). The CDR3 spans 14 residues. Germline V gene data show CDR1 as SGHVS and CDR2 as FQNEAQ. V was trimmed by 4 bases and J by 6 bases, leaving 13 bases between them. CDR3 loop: CASSSGTSGQPQHF. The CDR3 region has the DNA TGTGCCAGCAGCTCCGGGACATCGGGTCAGCCCCAGCATTTT.

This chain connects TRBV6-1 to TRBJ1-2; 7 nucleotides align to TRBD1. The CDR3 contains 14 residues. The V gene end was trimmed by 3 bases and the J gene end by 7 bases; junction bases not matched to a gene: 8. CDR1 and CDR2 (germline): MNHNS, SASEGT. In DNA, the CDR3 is TGTGCCAGCAGTGAGGACAGGTTGGGGGGTGGCTACACCTTC. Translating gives CASSEDRLGGGYTF.

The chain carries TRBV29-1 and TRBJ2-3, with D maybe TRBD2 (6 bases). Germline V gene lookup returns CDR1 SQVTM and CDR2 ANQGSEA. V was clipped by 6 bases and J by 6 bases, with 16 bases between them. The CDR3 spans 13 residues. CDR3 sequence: CSVTYSAGDTQYF. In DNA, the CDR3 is TGCAGCGTCACGTATTCGGCGGGGGATACGCAGTATTTT.

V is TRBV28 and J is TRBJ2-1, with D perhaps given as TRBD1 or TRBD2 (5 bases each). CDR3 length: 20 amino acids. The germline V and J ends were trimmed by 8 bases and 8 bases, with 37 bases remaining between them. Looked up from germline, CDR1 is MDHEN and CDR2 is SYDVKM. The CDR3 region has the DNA TGTGCCAGCCCCCTCGTCGTTGGAAGGGACGATGTAGAGCGAATAGATGAGCAGTTCTTC. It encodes CASPLVVGRDDVERIDEQFF.

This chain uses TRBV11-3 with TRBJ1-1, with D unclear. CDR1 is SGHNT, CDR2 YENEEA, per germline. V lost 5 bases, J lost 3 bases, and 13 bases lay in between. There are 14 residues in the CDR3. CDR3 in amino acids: CASSMDRWDTEAFF. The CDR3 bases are TGTGCCAGCAGCATGGACCGCTGGGACACTGAAGCTTTCTTT.

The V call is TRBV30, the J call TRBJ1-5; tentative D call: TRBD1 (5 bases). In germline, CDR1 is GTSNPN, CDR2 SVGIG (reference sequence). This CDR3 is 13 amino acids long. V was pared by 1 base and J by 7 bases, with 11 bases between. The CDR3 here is CAWSGQGVQPQHF. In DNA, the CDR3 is TGTGCCTGGAGTGGGCAGGGTGTACAGCCCCAGCATTTT.

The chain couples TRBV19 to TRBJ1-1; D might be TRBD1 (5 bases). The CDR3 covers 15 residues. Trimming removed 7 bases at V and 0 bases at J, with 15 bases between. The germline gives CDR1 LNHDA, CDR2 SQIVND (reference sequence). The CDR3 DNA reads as TGTGCCAGTACCCCGAAGAGGGGCATGAACACTGAAGCTTTCTTT. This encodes CASTPKRGMNTEAFF.

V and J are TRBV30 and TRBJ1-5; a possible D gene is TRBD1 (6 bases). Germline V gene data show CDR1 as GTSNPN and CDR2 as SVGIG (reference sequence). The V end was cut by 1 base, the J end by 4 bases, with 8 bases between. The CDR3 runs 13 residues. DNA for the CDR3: TGTGCCTGGAGTGGGCAGGGGAATCAGCCCCAGCATTTT. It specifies CAWSGQGNQPQHF.

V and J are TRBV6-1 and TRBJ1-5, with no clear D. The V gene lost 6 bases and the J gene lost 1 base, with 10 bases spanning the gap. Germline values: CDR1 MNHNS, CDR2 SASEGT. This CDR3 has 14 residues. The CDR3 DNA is TGTGCCAGCAGCACTTCGGACAGCAATCAGCCCCAGCATTTT. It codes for CASSTSDSNQPQHF.

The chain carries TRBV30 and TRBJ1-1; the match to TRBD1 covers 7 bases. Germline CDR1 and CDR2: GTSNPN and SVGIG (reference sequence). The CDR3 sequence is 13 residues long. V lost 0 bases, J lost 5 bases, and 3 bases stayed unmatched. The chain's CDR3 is CAWSVQQGTEAFF. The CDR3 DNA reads TGTGCCTGGAGTGTACAACAGGGGACTGAAGCTTTCTTT. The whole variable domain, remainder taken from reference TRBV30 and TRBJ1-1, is SQTIHQWPATLVQPVGSPLSLECTVEGTSNPNLYWYRQAAGRGLQLLFYSVGIGQISSEVPQNLSASRPQDRQFILSSKKLLLSDSGFYLCAWSVQQGTEAFFGQGTRLTVV.

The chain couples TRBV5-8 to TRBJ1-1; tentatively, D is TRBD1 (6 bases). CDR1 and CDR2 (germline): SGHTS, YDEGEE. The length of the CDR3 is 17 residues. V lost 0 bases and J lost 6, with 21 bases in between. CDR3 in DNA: TGTGCCAGCAGCTTGGCCCCCAGGGGAATCTTGAGGTCTGAAGCTTTCTTT. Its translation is CASSLAPRGILRSEAFF.

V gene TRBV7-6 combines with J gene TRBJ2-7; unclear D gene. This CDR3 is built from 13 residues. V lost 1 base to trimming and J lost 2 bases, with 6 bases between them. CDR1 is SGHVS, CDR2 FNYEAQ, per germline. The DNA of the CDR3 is TGTGCCAGCAGCTTAGACACTGCCTACGAGCAGTACTTC. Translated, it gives CASSLDTAYEQYF.

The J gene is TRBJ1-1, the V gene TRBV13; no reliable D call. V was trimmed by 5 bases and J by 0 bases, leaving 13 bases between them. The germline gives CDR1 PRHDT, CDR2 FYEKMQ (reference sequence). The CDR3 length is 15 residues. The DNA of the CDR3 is TGTGCCAGCAGCACCCCCGGGCGGCTGAACACTGAAGCTTTCTTT. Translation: CASSTPGRLNTEAFF.

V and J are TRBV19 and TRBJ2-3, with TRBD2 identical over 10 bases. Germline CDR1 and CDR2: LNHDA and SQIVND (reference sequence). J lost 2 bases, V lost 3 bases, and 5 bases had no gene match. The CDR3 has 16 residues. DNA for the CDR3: TGTGCCAGTAGTATCCAAGCGGGAGGGCTCACAGATACGCAGTATTTT. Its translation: CASSIQAGGLTDTQYF. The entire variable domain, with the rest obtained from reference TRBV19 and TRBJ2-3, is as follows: DGGITQSPKYLFRKEGQNVTLSCEQNLNHDAMYWYRQDPGQGLRLIYYSQIVNDFQKGDIAEGYSVSREKKESFPLTVTSAQKNPTAFYLCASSIQAGGLTDTQYFGPGTRLTVL.

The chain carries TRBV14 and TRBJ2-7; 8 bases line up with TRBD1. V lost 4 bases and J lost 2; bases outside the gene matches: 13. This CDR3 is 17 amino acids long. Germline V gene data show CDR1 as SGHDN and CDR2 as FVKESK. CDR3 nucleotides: TGTGCCAGCAGCCCCCCGGCTTGGGGACAGGCAACCTACGAGCAGTACTTC. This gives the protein CASSPPAWGQATYEQYF.

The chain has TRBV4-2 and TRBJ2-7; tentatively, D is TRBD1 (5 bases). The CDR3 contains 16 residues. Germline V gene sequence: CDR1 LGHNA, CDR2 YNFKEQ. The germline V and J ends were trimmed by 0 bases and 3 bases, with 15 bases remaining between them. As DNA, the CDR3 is TGTGCCAGCAGCCAAGATGGTGGGGCGTCCCTCTACGAGCAGTACTTC. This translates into CASSQDGGASLYEQYF.

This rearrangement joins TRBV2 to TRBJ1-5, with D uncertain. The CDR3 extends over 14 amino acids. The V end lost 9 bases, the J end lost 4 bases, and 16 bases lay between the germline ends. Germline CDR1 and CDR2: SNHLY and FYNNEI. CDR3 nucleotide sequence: TGTGCCAGTGCTATAGACGGGAAAAATCAGCCCCAGCATTTT. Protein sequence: CASAIDGKNQPQHF.

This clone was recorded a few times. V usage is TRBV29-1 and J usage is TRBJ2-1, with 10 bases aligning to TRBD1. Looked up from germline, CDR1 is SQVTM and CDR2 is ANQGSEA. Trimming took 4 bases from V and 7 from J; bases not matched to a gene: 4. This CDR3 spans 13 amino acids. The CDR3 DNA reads TGCAGCGTTGGGACAGGGGGAAAGAATGAGCAGTTCTTC. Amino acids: CSVGTGGKNEQFF.

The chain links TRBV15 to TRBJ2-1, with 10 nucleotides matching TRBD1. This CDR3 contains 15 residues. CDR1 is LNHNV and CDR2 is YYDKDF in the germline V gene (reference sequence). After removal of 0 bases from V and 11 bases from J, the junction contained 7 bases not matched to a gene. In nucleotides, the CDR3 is TGTGCCACCAGCAGAGATCCGGGACAGGGGTTAAAGCAGTTCTTC. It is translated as CATSRDPGQGLKQFF.

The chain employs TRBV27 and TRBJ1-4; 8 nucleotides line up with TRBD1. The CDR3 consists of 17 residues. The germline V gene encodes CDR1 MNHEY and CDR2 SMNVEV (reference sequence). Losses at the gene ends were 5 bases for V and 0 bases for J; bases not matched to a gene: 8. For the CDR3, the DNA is TGTGCCAGCAGTACCAGGGGGCGCGGGGCAACTAATGAAAAACTGTTTTTT. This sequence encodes CASSTRGRGATNEKLFF.

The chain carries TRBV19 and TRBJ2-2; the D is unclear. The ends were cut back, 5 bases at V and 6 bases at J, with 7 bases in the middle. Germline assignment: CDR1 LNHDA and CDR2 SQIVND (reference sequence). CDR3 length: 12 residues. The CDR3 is CASSVVPGELFF. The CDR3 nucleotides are TGTGCCAGTAGTGTGGTGCCCGGGGAGCTGTTTTTT.

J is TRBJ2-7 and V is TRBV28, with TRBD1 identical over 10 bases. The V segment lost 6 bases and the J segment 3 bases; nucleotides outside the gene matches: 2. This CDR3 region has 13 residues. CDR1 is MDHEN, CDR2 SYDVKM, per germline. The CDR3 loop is CASRTGGFYEQYF. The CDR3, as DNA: TGTGCCAGCAGGACAGGGGGCTTCTACGAGCAGTACTTC.